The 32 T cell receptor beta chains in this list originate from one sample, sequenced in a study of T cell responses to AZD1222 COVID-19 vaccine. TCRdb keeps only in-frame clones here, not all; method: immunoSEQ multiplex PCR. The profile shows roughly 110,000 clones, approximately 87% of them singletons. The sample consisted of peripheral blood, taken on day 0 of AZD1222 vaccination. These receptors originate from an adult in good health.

Here the CDR3 DNA reads TGTGCCAGCAGCTTAGGGTCAGGCTCCTACGAGCAGTACTTC. Amino acid sequence: CASSLGSGSYEQYF. The V gene is TRBV7-9, the J gene TRBJ2-7; D not certain. With 1 base removed from V and 0 bases from J, the gap between germline ends came to 7 bases. CDR3 length equals 14 residues. CDR1 SEHNR and CDR2 FQNEAQ come from the germline V gene (reference sequence).

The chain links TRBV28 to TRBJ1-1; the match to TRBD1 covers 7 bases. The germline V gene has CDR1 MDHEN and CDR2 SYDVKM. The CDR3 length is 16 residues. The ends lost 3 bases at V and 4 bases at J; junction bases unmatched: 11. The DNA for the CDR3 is TGTGCCAGCAGTTTCTCGACAGGGAGGGGGAGCACTGAAGCTTTCTTT. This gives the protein CASSFSTGRGSTEAFF.

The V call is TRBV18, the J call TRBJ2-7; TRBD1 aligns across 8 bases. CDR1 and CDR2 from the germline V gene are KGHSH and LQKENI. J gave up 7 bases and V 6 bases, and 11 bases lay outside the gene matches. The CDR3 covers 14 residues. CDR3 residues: CASSRDRTLVEQYF. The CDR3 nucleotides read TGTGCCAGCTCTCGGGACAGGACGCTTGTTGAGCAGTACTTC.

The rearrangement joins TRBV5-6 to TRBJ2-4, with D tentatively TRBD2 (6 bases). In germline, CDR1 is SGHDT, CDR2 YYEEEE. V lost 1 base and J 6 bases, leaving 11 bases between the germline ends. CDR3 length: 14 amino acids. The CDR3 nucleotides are TGTGCCAGCAGCTTGAGGGAGGCTGGAAACATTCAGTACTTC. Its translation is CASSLREAGNIQYF.

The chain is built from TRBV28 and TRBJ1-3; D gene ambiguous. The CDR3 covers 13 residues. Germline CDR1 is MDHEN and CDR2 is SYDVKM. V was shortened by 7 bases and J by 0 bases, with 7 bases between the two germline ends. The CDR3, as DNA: TGTGCCAGCACAGGTGGCTCTGGAAACACCATATATTTT. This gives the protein CASTGGSGNTIYF.

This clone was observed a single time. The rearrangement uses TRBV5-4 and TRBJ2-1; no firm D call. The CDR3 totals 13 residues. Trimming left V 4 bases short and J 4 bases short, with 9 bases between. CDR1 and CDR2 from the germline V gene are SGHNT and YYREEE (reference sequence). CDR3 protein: CASSLEVYNEQFF. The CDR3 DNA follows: TGTGCCAGCAGCCTCGAGGTGTACAATGAGCAGTTCTTC.

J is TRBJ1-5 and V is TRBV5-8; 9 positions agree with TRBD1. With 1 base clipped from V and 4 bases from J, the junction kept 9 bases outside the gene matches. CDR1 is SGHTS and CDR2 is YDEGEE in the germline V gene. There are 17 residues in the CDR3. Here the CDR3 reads CASSLTSGTGFNQPQHF. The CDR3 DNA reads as TGTGCCAGCAGCTTGACTTCCGGGACAGGGTTTAATCAGCCCCAGCATTTT.

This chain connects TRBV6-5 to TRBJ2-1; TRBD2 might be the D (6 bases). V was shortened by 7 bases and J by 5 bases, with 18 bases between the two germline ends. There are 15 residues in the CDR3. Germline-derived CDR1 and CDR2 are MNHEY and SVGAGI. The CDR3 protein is CASTRLAGTNNEQFF. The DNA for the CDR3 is TGTGCCAGCACCCGGTTGGCGGGAACGAACAATGAGCAGTTCTTC.

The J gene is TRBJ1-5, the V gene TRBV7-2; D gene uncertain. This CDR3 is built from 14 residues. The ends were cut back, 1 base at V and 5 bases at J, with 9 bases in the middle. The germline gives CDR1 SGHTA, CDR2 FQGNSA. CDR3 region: CASSLGGRDQPQHF. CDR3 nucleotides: TGTGCCAGCAGCTTAGGAGGTCGAGATCAGCCCCAGCATTTT. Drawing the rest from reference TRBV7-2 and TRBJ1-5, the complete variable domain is GAGVSQSPSNKVTEKGKDVELRCDPISGHTALYWYRQSLGQGLEFLIYFQGNSAPDKSGLPSDRFSAERTGGSVSTLTIQRTQQEDSAVYLCASSLGGRDQPQHFGDGTRLSIL.

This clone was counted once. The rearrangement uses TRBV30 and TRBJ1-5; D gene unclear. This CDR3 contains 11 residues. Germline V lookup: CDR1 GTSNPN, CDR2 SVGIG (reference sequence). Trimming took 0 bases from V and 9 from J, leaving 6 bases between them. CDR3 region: CAWSVRGPQHF. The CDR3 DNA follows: TGTGCCTGGAGTGTTCGGGGGCCCCAGCATTTT.

This CDR3 is CASSIGWGNNNQPQHF. The DNA for the CDR3 is TGTGCCAGTAGTATCGGTTGGGGGAACAACAATCAGCCCCAGCATTTT. The chain recombines TRBV19 with TRBJ1-5; D may be TRBD1 (5 bases). Looked up from germline, CDR1 is LNHDA and CDR2 is SQIVND (reference sequence). The CDR3 has 16 amino acids. Trimming shortened V by 3 bases and J by 3 bases, and 15 bases separated the two germline ends. Filled out from reference TRBV19 and TRBJ1-5, the complete variable domain reads DGGITQSPKYLFRKEGQNVTLSCEQNLNHDAMYWYRQDPGQGLRLIYYSQIVNDFQKGDIAEGYSVSREKKESFPLTVTSAQKNPTAFYLCASSIGWGNNNQPQHFGDGTRLSIL.

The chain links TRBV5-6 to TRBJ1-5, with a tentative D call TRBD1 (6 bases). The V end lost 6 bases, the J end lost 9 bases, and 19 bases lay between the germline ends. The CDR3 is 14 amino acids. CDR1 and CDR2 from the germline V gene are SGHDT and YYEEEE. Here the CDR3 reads CASKPSGGLGPQHF. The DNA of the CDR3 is TGTGCCAGCAAGCCGAGTGGGGGCCTCGGGCCCCAGCATTTT.

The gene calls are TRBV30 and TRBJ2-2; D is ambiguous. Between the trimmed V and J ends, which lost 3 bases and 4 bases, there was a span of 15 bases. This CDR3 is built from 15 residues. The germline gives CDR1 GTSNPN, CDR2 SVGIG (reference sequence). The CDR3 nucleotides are TGTGCCTGGAGCGCCCCAGCCTCACCCACCGGGGAGCTGTTTTTT. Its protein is CAWSAPASPTGELFF.

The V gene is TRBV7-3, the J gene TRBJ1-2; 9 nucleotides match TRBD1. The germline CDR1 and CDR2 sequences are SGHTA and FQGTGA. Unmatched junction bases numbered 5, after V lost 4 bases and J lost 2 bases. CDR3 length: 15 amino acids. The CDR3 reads CASSYRQGENYGYTF. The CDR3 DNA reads TGTGCCAGCAGCTACCGACAGGGGGAGAACTATGGCTACACCTTC.

The CDR3 nucleotides are TGTGCCAGTAGTAAAGCACAGGGGGCTGAATATGGCTACACCTTC. Its translation: CASSKAQGAEYGYTF. This sequence joins TRBV19 and TRBJ1-2, with 9 bases lining up with TRBD1. The germline V gene encodes CDR1 LNHDA and CDR2 SQIVND (reference sequence). The CDR3 length is 15 residues. J gave up 5 bases and V 4 bases, and 8 bases lay outside the gene matches. Looking up the rest from reference TRBV19 and TRBJ1-2 gives the full variable domain: DGGITQSPKYLFRKEGQNVTLSCEQNLNHDAMYWYRQDPGQGLRLIYYSQIVNDFQKGDIAEGYSVSREKKESFPLTVTSAQKNPTAFYLCASSKAQGAEYGYTFGSGTRLTVV.

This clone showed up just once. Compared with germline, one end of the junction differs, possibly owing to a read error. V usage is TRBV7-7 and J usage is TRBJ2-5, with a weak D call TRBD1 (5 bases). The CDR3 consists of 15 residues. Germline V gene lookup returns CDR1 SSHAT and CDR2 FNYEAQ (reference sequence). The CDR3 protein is CASSLADSQVETQYF. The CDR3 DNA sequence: TGTGCTAGCAGCTTAGCAGACAGCCAGGTGGAGACCCAGTACTTC.

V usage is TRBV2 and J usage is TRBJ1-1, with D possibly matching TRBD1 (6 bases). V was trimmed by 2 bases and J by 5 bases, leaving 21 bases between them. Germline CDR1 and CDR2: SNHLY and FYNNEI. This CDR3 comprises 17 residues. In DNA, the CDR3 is TGTGCCAGCAGTGAACCTCCCACAGGGACGGCTGGGACTGAAGCTTTCTTT. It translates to CASSEPPTGTAGTEAFF. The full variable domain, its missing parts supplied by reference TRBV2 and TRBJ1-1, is EPEVTQTPSHQVTQMGQEVILRCVPISNHLYFYWYRQILGQKVEFLVSFYNNEISEKSEIFDDQFSVERPDGSNFTLKIRSTKLEDSAMYFCASSEPPTGTAGTEAFFGQGTRLTVV.

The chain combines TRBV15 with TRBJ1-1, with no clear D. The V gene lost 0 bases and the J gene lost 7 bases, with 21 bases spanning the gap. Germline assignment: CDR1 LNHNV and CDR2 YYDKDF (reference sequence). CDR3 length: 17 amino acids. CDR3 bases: TGTGCCACCAGCAGAGATCCCCTAGCCCCGACCCGGGGTGAAGCTTTCTTT. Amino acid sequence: CATSRDPLAPTRGEAFF.

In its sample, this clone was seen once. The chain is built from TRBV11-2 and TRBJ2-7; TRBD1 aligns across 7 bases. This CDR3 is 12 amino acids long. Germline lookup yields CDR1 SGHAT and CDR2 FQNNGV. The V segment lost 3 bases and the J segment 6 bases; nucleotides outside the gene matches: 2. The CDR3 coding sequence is TGTGCCAGCAGCTTGAACAGGGGCGAGCAGTACTTC. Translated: CASSLNRGEQYF.

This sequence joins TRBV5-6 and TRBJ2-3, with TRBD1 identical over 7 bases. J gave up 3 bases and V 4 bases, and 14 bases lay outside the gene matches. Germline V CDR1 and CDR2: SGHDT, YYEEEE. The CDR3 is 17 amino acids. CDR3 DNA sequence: TGTGCCAGCAGCAACCCACAGACAGGGTATGATACAGATACGCAGTATTTT. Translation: CASSNPQTGYDTDTQYF.

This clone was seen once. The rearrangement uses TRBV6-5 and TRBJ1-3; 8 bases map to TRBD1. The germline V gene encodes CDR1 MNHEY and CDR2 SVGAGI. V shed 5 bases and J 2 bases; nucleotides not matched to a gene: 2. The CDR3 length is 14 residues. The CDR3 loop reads CASSKDRAGNTIYF. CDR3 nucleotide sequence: TGTGCCAGCAGTAAGGACAGGGCTGGAAACACCATATATTTT.

The CDR3 DNA follows: TGTGCCAGCACCCCGAAAGGGAGGGTCTATGGCTACACCTTC. Its translation is CASTPKGRVYGYTF. The J gene is TRBJ1-2, the V gene TRBV6-5; D unresolved. Trimming removed 7 bases from V and 4 bases from J, with 16 bases in between. The CDR3 is 14 residues long. Germline-derived CDR1 and CDR2 are MNHEY and SVGAGI.

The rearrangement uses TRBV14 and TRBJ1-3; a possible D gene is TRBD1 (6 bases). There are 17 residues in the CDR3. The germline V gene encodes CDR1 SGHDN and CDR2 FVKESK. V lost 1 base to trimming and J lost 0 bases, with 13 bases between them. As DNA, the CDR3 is TGTGCCAGCAGCCAAGTCGCCGCCAGGGGCTCTGGAAACACCATATATTTT. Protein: CASSQVAARGSGNTIYF.

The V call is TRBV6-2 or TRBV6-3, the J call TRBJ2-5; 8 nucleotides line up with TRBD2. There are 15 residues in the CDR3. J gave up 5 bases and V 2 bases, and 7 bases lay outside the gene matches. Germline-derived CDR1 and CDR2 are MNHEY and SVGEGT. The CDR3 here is CASSYPLAGRETQYF. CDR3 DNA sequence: TGTGCCAGCAGTTACCCGTTAGCGGGACGGGAGACCCAGTACTTC.

CDR3 DNA: TGTGCCAGCAGCCCCACCCAGGGCCTTCAAGAGACCCAGTACTTC. This encodes CASSPTQGLQETQYF. The rearrangement uses TRBV3-1 (or the pseudogene TRBV3-2) and TRBJ2-5; perhaps TRBD1 as D (5 bases). CDR1 is LGHDT, CDR2 YNNKEL, per germline (reference sequence). V lost 4 bases and J lost 2, with 14 bases in between. This CDR3 has 15 amino acids.

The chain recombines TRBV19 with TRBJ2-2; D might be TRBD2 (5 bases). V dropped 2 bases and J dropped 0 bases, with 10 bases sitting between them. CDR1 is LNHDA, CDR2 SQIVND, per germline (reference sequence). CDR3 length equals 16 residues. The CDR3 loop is CASSIRTGANTGELFF. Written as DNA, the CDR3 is TGTGCCAGTAGTATAAGGACTGGAGCGAACACCGGGGAGCTGTTTTTT.

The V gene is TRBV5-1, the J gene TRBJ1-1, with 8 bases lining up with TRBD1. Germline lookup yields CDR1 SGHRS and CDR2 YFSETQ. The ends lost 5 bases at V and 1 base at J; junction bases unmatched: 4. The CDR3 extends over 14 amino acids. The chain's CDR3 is CASRSGTGNTEAFF. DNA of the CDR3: TGCGCCAGCAGATCCGGGACAGGGAACACTGAAGCTTTCTTT.

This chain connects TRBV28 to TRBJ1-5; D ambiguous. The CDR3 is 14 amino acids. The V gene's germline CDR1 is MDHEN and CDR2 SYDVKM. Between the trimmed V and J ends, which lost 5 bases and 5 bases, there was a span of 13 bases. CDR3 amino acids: CASSLRRDDQPQHF. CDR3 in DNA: TGTGCCAGCAGTCTCCGTCGGGATGATCAGCCCCAGCATTTT. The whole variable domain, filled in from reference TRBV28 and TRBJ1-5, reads DVKVTQSSRYLVKRTGEKVFLECVQDMDHENMFWYRQDPGLGLRLIYFSYDVKMKEKGDIPEGYSVSREKKERFSLILESASTNQTSMYLCASSLRRDDQPQHFGDGTRLSIL.

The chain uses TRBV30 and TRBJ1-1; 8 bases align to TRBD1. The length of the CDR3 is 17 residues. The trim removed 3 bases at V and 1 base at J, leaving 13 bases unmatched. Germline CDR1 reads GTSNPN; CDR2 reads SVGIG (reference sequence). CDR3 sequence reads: CAWRPKIGTGRNTEAFF. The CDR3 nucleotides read TGTGCCTGGAGACCAAAAATAGGGACAGGCCGGAACACTGAAGCTTTCTTT.

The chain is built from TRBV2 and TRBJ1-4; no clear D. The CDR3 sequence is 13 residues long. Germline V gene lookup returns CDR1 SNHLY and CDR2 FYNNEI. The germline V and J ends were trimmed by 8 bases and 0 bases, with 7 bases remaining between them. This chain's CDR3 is CASLSATNEKLFF. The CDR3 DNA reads TGTGCCAGCCTATCTGCAACTAATGAAAAACTGTTTTTT.

CDR3 amino acids: CSARQAQETQYF. The CDR3 DNA sequence: TGCAGCGCCAGACAAGCCCAAGAGACCCAGTACTTC. The rearrangement uses TRBV29-1 and TRBJ2-5, with unresolved D. This CDR3 has 12 residues. Germline CDR1 SQVTM, CDR2 ANQGSEA. V was trimmed by 7 bases and J by 1 base, leaving 10 bases between them.

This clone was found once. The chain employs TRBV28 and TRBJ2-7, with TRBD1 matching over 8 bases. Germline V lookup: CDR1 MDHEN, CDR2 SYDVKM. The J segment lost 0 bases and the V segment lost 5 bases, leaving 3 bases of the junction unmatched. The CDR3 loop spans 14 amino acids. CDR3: CASSRTGLSYEQYF. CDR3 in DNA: TGTGCCAGCAGTCGGACAGGGCTCTCCTACGAGCAGTACTTC.